Presented here are 20 T cell receptor beta chains from one specimen sequenced in a study of cytomegalovirus exposure and HLA in healthy donors. The primer mix had 60 Vbeta and 13 Jbeta primers. The protocol was immunoSEQ multiplex PCR, while the TCRdb copy is restricted to in-frame clones and leaves out a portion. The sample includes approximately 150,000 clones, about 70% of them seen just once. The sequenced sample was PBMCs. The source of these receptors is a man between 25 and 39 years old in good health and CMV-seropositive.

The V gene is TRBV13, the J gene TRBJ1-1; weak D call: TRBD1 (6 bases). The V end lost 5 bases, the J end lost 0 bases, and 19 bases lay between the germline ends. This CDR3 has 17 amino acids. CDR1 and CDR2 from the germline V gene are PRHDT and FYEKMQ (reference sequence). CDR3 nucleotides: TGTGCCAGCAGCCTTTTCCGGGACATATCTATGAACACTGAAGCTTTCTTT. Protein product: CASSLFRDISMNTEAFF.

Only one count was recorded for this clone. This rearrangement joins TRBV30 to TRBJ1-2; D remains ambiguous. V shed 3 bases and J shed 8 bases, with 7 bases lying between them. This CDR3 comprises 10 residues. CDR1 is GTSNPN, CDR2 SVGIG, per germline (reference sequence). In DNA, the CDR3 is TGTGCCTGGAGCAGTGTCGGCTACACCTTC. Translated: CAWSSVGYTF. Full variable domain (rest looked up from reference TRBV30 and TRBJ1-2): SQTIHQWPATLVQPVGSPLSLECTVEGTSNPNLYWYRQAAGRGLQLLFYSVGIGQISSEVPQNLSASRPQDRQFILSSKKLLLSDSGFYLCAWSSVGYTFGSGTRLTVV.

The V gene is TRBV19, the J gene TRBJ2-7; 8 bases map to TRBD1. There are 15 residues in the CDR3. Germline CDR1 LNHDA, CDR2 SQIVND (reference sequence). With 4 bases clipped from V and 1 base from J, the junction kept 6 bases outside the gene matches. CDR3 sequence: CASSKGQGASYEQYF. DNA of the CDR3: TGTGCCAGTAGTAAAGGACAGGGTGCATCCTACGAGCAGTACTTC.

This clone was observed a few times. The chain is built from TRBV11-3 and TRBJ2-5, with TRBD1 matching 8 bases. The CDR3 sequence is 13 residues long. CDR1 is SGHNT and CDR2 is YENEEA in the germline V gene. V shed 3 bases, J shed 5 bases, and the junction held 2 bases outside the gene matches. CDR3 sequence (DNA): TGTGCCAGCAGCTTCGGACAGGGTGAGACCCAGTACTTC. Encoded protein: CASSFGQGETQYF. The entire variable domain, with the rest obtained from reference TRBV11-3 and TRBJ2-5, is as follows: EAGVVQSPRYKIIEKKQPVAFWCNPISGHNTLYWYLQNLGQGPELLIRYENEEAVDDSQLPKDRFSAERLKGVDSTLKIQPAELGDSAVYLCASSFGQGETQYFGPGTRLLVL.

CDR3 region: CASSEALWALYEQYF. The CDR3 coding sequence is TGTGCCAGCAGTGAAGCGTTGTGGGCCCTCTACGAGCAGTACTTC. V and J are TRBV2 and TRBJ2-7; D call uncertain. Germline CDR1 SNHLY, CDR2 FYNNEI. This CDR3 has 15 amino acids. V was trimmed by 0 bases and J by 3 bases, leaving 12 bases between them.

The chain is built from TRBV6-6 and TRBJ2-2; 9 bases map to TRBD1. This CDR3 is 16 amino acids long. Germline values: CDR1 MNHNY, CDR2 SVGAGI (reference sequence). With V trimmed by 7 bases and J by 6 bases, 12 bases remained unmatched. CDR3 coding DNA: TGTGCCAGCACCCTGGGGGGACAGGGTTTTTCCGGGGAGCTGTTTTTT. Encoded protein: CASTLGGQGFSGELFF.

This clone came up a few times. The chain employs TRBV7-9 and TRBJ2-7; 7 positions agree with TRBD1. This CDR3 contains 13 residues. Germline assignment: CDR1 SEHNR and CDR2 FQNEAQ (reference sequence). V trimming: 6 bases; J trimming: 3 bases; junction bases outside the gene matches: 5. CDR3 amino acids: CASRQGGVYEQYF. CDR3 coding DNA: TGTGCCAGCAGGCAAGGGGGCGTCTACGAGCAGTACTTC.

The chain is built from TRBV7-3 and TRBJ2-3; 10 bases align to TRBD2. The germline V gene encodes CDR1 SGHTA and CDR2 FQGTGA. This CDR3 has 15 amino acids. J lost 2 bases, V lost 2 bases, and 1 base had no gene match. CDR3 nucleotides: TGTGCCAGCAGCTTAGGGACTAGCGTCACAGATACGCAGTATTTT. Translating gives CASSLGTSVTDTQYF. Full variable domain (remainder filled in from reference TRBV7-3 and TRBJ2-3): GAGVSQTPSNKVTEKGKYVELRCDPISGHTALYWYRQSLGQGPEFLIYFQGTGAADDSGLPNDRFFAVRPEGSVSTLKIQRTERGDSAVYLCASSLGTSVTDTQYFGPGTRLTVL.

This chain uses TRBV10-3 with TRBJ1-1, with TRBD1 matching over 9 bases. Germline values: CDR1 ENHRY, CDR2 SYGVKD. Trimming removed 3 bases from V and 5 bases from J; junction bases left unmatched: 4. The CDR3 spans 14 residues. CDR3 protein: CAISEGTGRTEAFF. CDR3 sequence (DNA): TGTGCCATCAGTGAAGGGACAGGGCGAACTGAAGCTTTCTTT.

The rearrangement links TRBV19 to TRBJ2-3; D may be TRBD2 (5 bases). V gave up 3 bases and J gave up 1 base, with 11 bases separating them. The CDR3 runs 15 residues. Looked up from germline, CDR1 is LNHDA and CDR2 is SQIVND (reference sequence). CDR3 in amino acids: CASSIPLGGTDTQYF. In nucleotides, the CDR3 is TGTGCCAGTAGTATCCCGCTCGGGGGCACAGATACGCAGTATTTT.

The rearrangement joins TRBV6-1 to TRBJ2-7; 7 nucleotides match TRBD1. The CDR3 extends over 14 amino acids. Germline V gene sequence: CDR1 MNHNS, CDR2 SASEGT. With V trimmed by 0 bases and J by 4 bases, 3 bases remained unmatched. The CDR3 is CASSEAQGRYEQYF. The CDR3 coding sequence is TGTGCCAGCAGTGAAGCACAGGGGCGATACGAGCAGTACTTC.

This clone appeared once. This chain connects TRBV2 to TRBJ1-5; D is uncertain. The germline gives CDR1 SNHLY, CDR2 FYNNEI. V lost 4 bases to trimming and J lost 4 bases, with 11 bases between them. CDR3 length equals 14 residues. This CDR3 reads CASSGGLMNQPQHF. The CDR3 bases are TGTGCCAGCAGTGGCGGACTGATGAATCAGCCCCAGCATTTT.

This clone was picked up a small number of times. The chain links TRBV18 to TRBJ2-7; D is possibly TRBD1 (5 bases). Germline V lookup: CDR1 KGHSH, CDR2 LQKENI. This CDR3 has 18 residues. V lost 4 bases, J lost 3 bases, and 25 bases lay in between. CDR3 nucleotide sequence: TGTGCCAGCTCACAGGGGCCGGGCCCCCAAGGATACCTCTACGAGCAGTACTTC. It encodes CASSQGPGPQGYLYEQYF.

With regard to this clone: Distinct nucleotide sequences in the sample also encode this CDR3. The gene calls are TRBV7-6 and TRBJ2-3, with D unclear. Germline V lookup: CDR1 SGHVS, CDR2 FNYEAQ. Trimming pared 0 bases from V and 0 bases from J, leaving 4 bases between. The CDR3 is 14 amino acids. Written as DNA, the CDR3 is TGTGCCAGCAGCTTAGCCTTTAGCACAGATACGCAGTATTTT. Translation gives CASSLAFSTDTQYF.

The chain combines TRBV4-1 with TRBJ2-2; 7 positions match TRBD1. V was clipped by 0 bases and J by 6 bases; unmatched bases: 13. The CDR3 has 18 amino acids. CDR1 and CDR2 from the germline V gene are MGHRA and YSYEKL. The CDR3 protein is CASSQDGTGTVNSGELFF. The CDR3 region has the DNA TGCGCCAGCAGCCAAGATGGCACCGGGACAGTCAATTCCGGGGAGCTGTTTTTT.

The chain employs TRBV7-8 and TRBJ2-1; D is ambiguous. Germline V gene data show CDR1 as SGHVS and CDR2 as FQNEAQ. V was clipped by 2 bases and J by 4 bases, with 15 bases between them. This CDR3 is 16 amino acids long. CDR3 residues: CASSLFSGNIYNEQFF. The CDR3 DNA reads TGTGCCAGCAGCTTATTTTCGGGTAATATATACAATGAGCAGTTCTTC.

A word on this clone: At one end, the junction sequence differs from germline, possibly due to a read error. The chain joins TRBV7-7 to TRBJ2-7, with TRBD2 matching over 7 bases. The DNA end favors TRBJ2-5, so the J call may be wrong. The CDR3 has 13 amino acids. CDR1 is SSHAT, CDR2 FNYEAQ, per germline (reference sequence). The CDR3 is CASSPTSKETQYF. The DNA of the CDR3 is TGTGCTAGCAGCCCGACTAGCAAAGAGACCCAGTACTTC.

This sequence joins TRBV30 and TRBJ1-6; 7 bases map to TRBD1. The J segment lost 3 bases and the V segment lost 8 bases, leaving 7 bases of the junction unmatched. From germline, CDR1 is GTSNPN and CDR2 SVGIG (reference sequence). The CDR3 is 14 residues long. CDR3 in amino acids: CAQGTVSYNSPLHF. CDR3 bases: TGTGCCCAAGGGACAGTAAGCTATAATTCACCCCTCCACTTT.

This clone was recorded once. The V and J genes are TRBV4-1 and TRBJ2-1; no reliable D call. V dropped 3 bases and J dropped 5 bases, with 8 bases sitting between them. The CDR3 length is 13 residues. In germline, CDR1 is MGHRA, CDR2 YSYEKL. This CDR3 reads CASSHGLNNEQFF. CDR3 nucleotides: TGCGCCAGCAGCCACGGGTTGAACAATGAGCAGTTCTTC.

The chain uses TRBV27 and TRBJ2-2, with D maybe TRBD2 (5 bases). Germline loops: CDR1 MNHEY, CDR2 SMNVEV (reference sequence). The length of the CDR3 is 16 residues. V was cut by 5 bases and J by 2 bases, with 15 bases left in between. Here the CDR3 DNA reads TGTGCCAGCAGTCCCCCCGGGGAGCTAAACACCGGGGAGCTGTTTTTT. As protein: CASSPPGELNTGELFF.